The 18 T cell receptor beta chains reported below all come from one sample, sequenced in a study of shared clonotypes between healthy human individuals. Clones were read by immunoSEQ multiplex PCR, and TCRdb kept only the in-frame ones, dropping some. Among about 1 million clones listed, approximately 72% were seen once. Material for sequencing was memory CD4+ T cells sorted from blood. This sample's subset: CD45RA-negative fraction. These receptors came from a man younger than 35 in good health.

The chain has TRBV4-3 and TRBJ2-2; no clear D. This CDR3 region has 16 residues. Germline V CDR1 and CDR2: LGHNA, YSLEER. The V end was cut by 2 bases, the J end by 0 bases, with 10 bases between. The CDR3 spells CASSQKGTANTGELFF. In nucleotides, the CDR3 is TGCGCCAGCAGCCAAAAGGGAACCGCGAACACCGGGGAGCTGTTTTTT.

About this clone itself: Other DNA sequences in this sample translate to the same CDR3. This chain joins TRBV28 and TRBJ2-7; 9 bases line up with TRBD1. V was clipped by 6 bases and J by 0 bases; unmatched bases: 3. The germline CDR1 and CDR2 sequences are MDHEN and SYDVKM. This CDR3 comprises 14 residues. CDR3 loop: CASRGTGSSYEQYF. DNA of the CDR3: TGTGCCAGCAGGGGGACAGGGAGCTCCTACGAGCAGTACTTC.

The CDR3 spells CASSRQGDSYEQYF. DNA for the CDR3: TGTGCCAGTAGTAGACAGGGGGACTCCTACGAGCAGTACTTC. The V call is TRBV19, the J call TRBJ2-7; 9 nucleotides line up with TRBD1. Germline CDR1 is LNHDA and CDR2 is SQIVND (reference sequence). Trimming at V came to 4 bases and at J to 0 bases, leaving 1 base not matched to a gene. This CDR3 is built from 14 residues.

This clone has only one observation. This chain connects TRBV18 to TRBJ2-1; D call uncertain. The CDR3 is 16 residues long. The germline V gene encodes CDR1 KGHSH and CDR2 LQKENI. The germline V and J ends were trimmed by 2 bases and 4 bases, with 15 bases remaining between them. The CDR3 here is CASSPRVLGLYNEQFF. CDR3 bases: TGTGCCAGCTCACCAAGGGTTTTGGGATTGTACAATGAGCAGTTCTTC.

Of note for this clone: A junction boundary mismatches the germline segment, possibly from a read error. V is TRBV7-7 and J is TRBJ2-5; possibly TRBD1 or TRBD2 for D (5 bases each). The CDR3 totals 14 residues. Germline V gene lookup returns CDR1 SSHAT and CDR2 FNYEAQ (reference sequence). The CDR3 DNA follows: TGTGCTAGCAGCCAAGGGACGACCCAAGAGACCCAGTACTTC. Its protein product is CASSQGTTQETQYF.

The chain uses TRBV5-6 and TRBJ2-1; TRBD2 matches 11 bases. Germline trimming cut 2 bases from V and 2 bases from J; bases unmatched to any gene: 6. This CDR3 comprises 17 residues. Germline values: CDR1 SGHDT, CDR2 YYEEEE. The CDR3 region has the DNA TGTGCCAGCAGCTTTGACCTAGCGGGAGGTCCCTACAATGAGCAGTTCTTC. Its protein is CASSFDLAGGPYNEQFF.

The rearrangement links TRBV5-1 to TRBJ1-1; 8 bases map to TRBD1. The trim removed 4 bases at V and 5 bases at J, leaving 4 bases unmatched. This CDR3 comprises 13 residues. Germline loops: CDR1 SGHRS, CDR2 YFSETQ. The CDR3 is CASSRGQATEAFF. The CDR3 DNA sequence: TGCGCCAGCAGCCGGGGACAGGCTACTGAAGCTTTCTTT. The entire variable domain, with the rest obtained from reference TRBV5-1 and TRBJ1-1, is as follows: KAGVTQTPRYLIKTRGQQVTLSCSPISGHRSVSWYQQTPGQGLQFLFEYFSETQRNKGNFPGRFSGRQFSNSRSEMNVSTLELGDSALYLCASSRGQATEAFFGQGTRLTVV.

This clone turned up a few times. V is TRBV7-9 and J is TRBJ2-1; 12 nucleotides match TRBD1. The CDR3 has 16 amino acids. The J segment lost 7 bases and the V segment lost 2 bases, leaving 6 bases of the junction unmatched. Germline CDR1 is SEHNR and CDR2 is FQNEAQ (reference sequence). The CDR3 sequence: CASSLRGTGGWNEQFF. CDR3 nucleotides: TGTGCCAGCAGCTTAAGGGGGACAGGGGGCTGGAATGAGCAGTTCTTC.

V and J are TRBV28 and TRBJ1-5, with a weak D call TRBD1 (5 bases). CDR3 length: 15 residues. Germline V CDR1 and CDR2: MDHEN, SYDVKM. The V end lost 6 bases, the J end lost 0 bases, and 12 bases lay between the germline ends. The CDR3 here is CASRETAYSNQPQHF. The CDR3 coding sequence is TGTGCCAGCAGGGAGACAGCGTATAGCAATCAGCCCCAGCATTTT.

The chain couples TRBV4-1 to TRBJ1-5; D is unresolved. Trimming removed 5 bases at V and 4 bases at J, with 15 bases between. CDR1 is MGHRA and CDR2 is YSYEKL in the germline V gene. This CDR3 comprises 15 residues. The CDR3 here is CASSGQALGNQPQHF. The CDR3 DNA is TGCGCCAGCAGCGGTCAGGCTTTGGGAAATCAGCCCCAGCATTTT.

Notes on this clone: Germline and junction disagree at one end, which may indicate a read error. The chain employs TRBV7-7 and TRBJ2-7; 13 nucleotides match TRBD2. The CDR3 has 15 residues. Germline-derived CDR1 and CDR2 are SSHAT and FNYEAQ (reference sequence). Here the CDR3 DNA reads TGTGCTAGCAGCCCAGGACTAGCGGGAGTCTACGAGCAGTACTTC. Translation: CASSPGLAGVYEQYF. The whole variable domain, remainder taken from reference TRBV7-7 and TRBJ2-7, is GAGVSQSPRYKVTKRGQDVTLRCDPISSHATLYWYQQALGQGPEFLTYFNYEAQPDKSGLPSDRFSAERPEGSISTLTIQRTEQRDSAMYRCASSPGLAGVYEQYFGPGTRLTVT.

This CDR3 is CAWYQVTEAFF. The CDR3 nucleotides read TGTGCCTGGTATCAGGTCACTGAAGCTTTCTTT. The chain carries TRBV30 and TRBJ1-1; D gene ambiguous. CDR3 length: 11 residues. Germline CDR1 reads GTSNPN; CDR2 reads SVGIG (reference sequence). V lost 5 bases and J 4 bases, leaving 8 bases between the germline ends.

In its sample, this clone was seen many times. The chain recombines TRBV30 with TRBJ2-1; 9 bases are a match to TRBD2. The CDR3 loop spans 15 amino acids. The V gene end was trimmed by 0 bases and the J gene end by 12 bases; junction bases not matched to a gene: 12. Germline V lookup: CDR1 GTSNPN, CDR2 SVGIG (reference sequence). DNA for the CDR3: TGTGCCTGGAGTGTAACCCAGCGGGGGGCCCTGGTGCAGTTCTTC. Amino acids: CAWSVTQRGALVQFF.

Regarding this clone: Other DNA sequences from this sample encode an identical CDR3 as well. This chain connects TRBV5-1 to TRBJ2-7, with D possibly being TRBD2 (5 bases). The CDR3 is 12 amino acids. Trimming removed 4 bases at V and 7 bases at J, with 12 bases between. The V gene's germline CDR1 is SGHRS and CDR2 YFSETQ. CDR3 loop: CASSLASGEQYF. CDR3 nucleotides: TGCGCCAGCAGCCTGGCTTCGGGGGAGCAGTACTTC.

The chain couples TRBV2 to TRBJ1-4; D gene unclear. Deletions cut 2 bases from V and 10 bases from J, with 14 bases between. The CDR3 contains 14 residues. Germline V gene data show CDR1 as SNHLY and CDR2 as FYNNEI. CDR3: CASSETVIAGKLFF. CDR3 sequence (DNA): TGTGCCAGCAGTGAAACTGTTATTGCAGGAAAACTGTTTTTT.

This clone appeared a single time. The same CDR3 arises from other DNA sequences in this sample as well. DNA of the CDR3: TGTGCCAGCAGTGAAGCGCGGTCCGGGGAGCTGTTTTTT. Encoded protein: CASSEARSGELFF. This chain uses TRBV2 with TRBJ2-2; D is uncertain. The V and J ends lost 0 bases and 6 bases respectively, with 5 bases between them. Per the germline V gene, CDR1 is SNHLY and CDR2 is FYNNEI. This CDR3 is built from 13 residues.

V usage is TRBV11-2 and J usage is TRBJ2-3; D gene unclear. Per the germline V gene, CDR1 is SGHAT and CDR2 is FQNNGV. Between the trimmed V and J ends, which lost 7 bases and 0 bases, there was a span of 11 bases. This CDR3 spans 14 amino acids. The DNA of the CDR3 is TGTGCCAGCAAACCAGATTTTAGCACAGATACGCAGTATTTT. It specifies CASKPDFSTDTQYF.

The gene calls are TRBV25-1 and TRBJ1-1; D is uncertain. CDR1 MGHDK and CDR2 SYGVNS come from the germline V gene. Trimming removed 2 bases from V and 0 bases from J, with 16 bases in between. This CDR3 has 17 amino acids. In DNA form, the CDR3 reads TGTGCCAGCAGTGAAGAAAGAGGAGTGAACATGAACACTGAAGCTTTCTTT. It codes for CASSEERGVNMNTEAFF. Complete variable domain (other parts from reference TRBV25-1 and TRBJ1-1): EADIYQTPRYLVIGTGKKITLECSQTMGHDKMYWYQQDPGMELHLIHYSYGVNSTEKGDLSSESTVSRIRTEHFPLTLESARPSHTSQYLCASSEERGVNMNTEAFFGQGTRLTVV.